These T cell receptor beta chains were read from a single sample in a study of long-term antiretroviral therapy in people with HIV. Repertoires were generated with immunoSEQ multiplex PCR, while TCRdb's copy carries only in-frame clones and drops some. This repertoire shows just over 20,000 clones, less than 80% found once; its top ten account for about a tenth. Specimen: unsorted PBMCs, collected 4.1 years after starting antiretroviral therapy. These receptors were collected from a woman in her forties with HIV. Each CDR3 is given with its conserved first and last residue. Each record gives: J gene, clone size, D gene, V gene, CDR3 DNA, CDR3 protein. The D gene is left open where the match is weak. Size tells how often a clone was seen (once, few, many) or the class of an expanded clone, and some rows leave it out.

TRBJ2-1 | . | . | TRBV7-9 | TGTGCCAGCAGCTCGCTAGCCGCCGACAACTACAATGAGCAGTTCTTC | CASSSLAADNYNEQFF
TRBJ1-2 | . | . | TRBV11-2 | TGTGCCAGCACTCTTTCGTGGGGCAGCAACTATGGCTACACCTTC | CASTLSWGSNYGYTF
TRBJ1-2 | . | . | TRBV9 | TGTGCCAGCAGTGCTACCAACGACTATGGCTACACCTTC | CASSATNDYGYTF
TRBJ1-6 | few | . | TRBV7-9 | TGTGCCAGCAGCTTAGGGCAGTCCCCTTCACCCCTCCACTTT | CASSLGQSPSPLHF
TRBJ1-5 | . | . | TRBV7-8 | TGTGCCAGCAGCTTAGCGGGGGCGTATCAGCCCCAGCATTTT | CASSLAGAYQPQHF
TRBJ2-3 | few | TRBD2 | TRBV9 | TGTGCCAGCAGCGTTCTAAGCGGGGGGGTGGCCACAGATACGCAGTATTTT | CASSVLSGGVATDTQYF
TRBJ2-1 | . | . | TRBV2 | TGTGCCAGCAGTGGCGGGACAGACTACAATGAGCAGTTCTTC | CASSGGTDYNEQFF
TRBJ2-3 | . | . | TRBV7-8 | TGTGCCAGCAGCCAGGGAACGGGAAGGGCAGATACGCAGTATTTT | CASSQGTGRADTQYF
TRBJ2-6 | once | . | TRBV6-4 | TGTGCCAGACCGAGGAGCTCTGGGGCCAACGTCCTGACTTTC | CARPRSSGANVLTF
TRBJ2-2 | . | TRBD2 | TRBV11-3 | TGTGCCAGCAGCTTAGATCTCGGGGGGGCCTATACCGGGGAGCTGTTTTTT | CASSLDLGGAYTGELFF
TRBJ1-2 | . | . | TRBV7-8 | TGTGCCAGCAGCTTTGATCTACAAGTTAACTATGGCTACACCTTC | CASSFDLQVNYGYTF
TRBJ1-4 | . | TRBD1 | TRBV5-6 | TGTGCCAGCAGGAGGTCCGGGAGGGGGCATGAAAAACTGTTTTTT | CASRRSGRGHEKLFF
TRBJ2-2 | once | TRBD1 | TRBV2 | TGTGCCAGCAAGGCCCCCCTAGGGACAGACCAAAACACCGGGGAGCTGTTTTTT | CASKAPLGTDQNTGELFF